The source of this T cell receptor (beta chain) is a study of cytomegalovirus exposure and HLA in healthy donors. Amplification used 60 Vbeta primers and 13 Jbeta primers. Per the authors' pipeline: Later, an analysis found approximately 80 million unique TCR beta chains, and 8.5 million to 12 million of these were shared. Sequenced by immunoSEQ multiplex PCR; TCRdb stores in-frame clones only, minus some. V and J calls and clone size follow that table, whereas D and trimming were derived from the DNA. The repertoire has 150,000 to 200,000 clones, 81% of them found once; the top ten carry more than 1.5%. This receptor was taken from a man aged 18 to 29 in good health and CMV-seronegative. The sequenced material came from PBMCs.

CDR3 protein: CASSAGGSYEQYF. CDR3 sequence (DNA): TGTGCCAGCAGTGCAGGGGGCTCCTACGAGCAGTACTTC. The rearrangement joins TRBV25-1 to TRBJ2-7; 7 positions match TRBD1. From germline, CDR1 is MGHDK and CDR2 SYGVNS. V was clipped by 4 bases and J by 0 bases; unmatched bases: 0. CDR3 length: 13 amino acids.